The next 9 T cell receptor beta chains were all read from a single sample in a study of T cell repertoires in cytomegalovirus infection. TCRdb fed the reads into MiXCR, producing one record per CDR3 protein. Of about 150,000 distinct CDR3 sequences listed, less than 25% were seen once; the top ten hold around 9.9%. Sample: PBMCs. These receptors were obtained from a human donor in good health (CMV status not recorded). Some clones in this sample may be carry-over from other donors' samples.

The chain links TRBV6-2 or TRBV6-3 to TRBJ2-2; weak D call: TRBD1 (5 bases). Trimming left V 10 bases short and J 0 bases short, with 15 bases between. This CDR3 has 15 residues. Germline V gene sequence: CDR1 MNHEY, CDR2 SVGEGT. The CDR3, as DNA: TGTGCCACCGCCCTGGGGCTAGCGAACACCGGGGAGCTGTTTTTT. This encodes CATALGLANTGELFF.

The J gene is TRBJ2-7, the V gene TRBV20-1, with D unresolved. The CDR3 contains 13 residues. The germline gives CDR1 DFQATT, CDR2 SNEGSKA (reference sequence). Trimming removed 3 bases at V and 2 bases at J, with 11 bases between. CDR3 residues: CSASSDPAYEQYF. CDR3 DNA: TGCAGTGCTAGCAGTGACCCCGCCTACGAGCAGTACTTC.

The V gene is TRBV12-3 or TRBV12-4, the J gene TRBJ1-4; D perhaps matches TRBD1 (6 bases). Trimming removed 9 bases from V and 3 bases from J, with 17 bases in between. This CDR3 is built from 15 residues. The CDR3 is CASRQGRASNEKLFF. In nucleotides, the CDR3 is TGTGCCAGTAGGCAGGGGAGGGCGTCTAATGAAAAACTGTTTTTT.

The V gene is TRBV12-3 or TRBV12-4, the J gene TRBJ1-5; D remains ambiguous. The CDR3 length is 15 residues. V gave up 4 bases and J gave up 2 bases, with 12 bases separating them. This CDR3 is CASSSRQAGNQPQHF. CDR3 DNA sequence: TGTGCCAGCAGTTCCCGGCAGGCGGGCAATCAGCCCCAGCATTTT.

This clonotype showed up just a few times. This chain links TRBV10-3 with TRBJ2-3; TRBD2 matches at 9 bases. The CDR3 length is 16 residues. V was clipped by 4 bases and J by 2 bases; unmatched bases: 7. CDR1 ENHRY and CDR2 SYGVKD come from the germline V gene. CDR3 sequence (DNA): TGTGCCATCAGTGCGAACGCGGGAGGGATCACAGATACGCAGTATTTT. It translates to CAISANAGGITDTQYF.

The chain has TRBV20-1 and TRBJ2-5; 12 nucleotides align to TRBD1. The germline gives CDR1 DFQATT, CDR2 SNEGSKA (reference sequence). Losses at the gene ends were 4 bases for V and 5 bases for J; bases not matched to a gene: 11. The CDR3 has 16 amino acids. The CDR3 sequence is CSATGTGGLNIETQYF. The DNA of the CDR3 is TGCAGTGCTACTGGGACAGGGGGCCTCAATATTGAGACCCAGTACTTC.

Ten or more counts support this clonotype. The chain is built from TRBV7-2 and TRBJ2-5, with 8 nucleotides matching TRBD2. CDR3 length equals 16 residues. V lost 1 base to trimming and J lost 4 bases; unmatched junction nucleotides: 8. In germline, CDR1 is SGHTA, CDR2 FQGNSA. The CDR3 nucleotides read TGTGCCAGCAGCTTAGGGTGGCGGGGGGCGGCAGAGACCCAGTACTTC. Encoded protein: CASSLGWRGAAETQYF. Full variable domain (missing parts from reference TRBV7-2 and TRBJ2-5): GAGVSQSPSNKVTEKGKDVELRCDPISGHTALYWYRQSLGQGLEFLIYFQGNSAPDKSGLPSDRFSAERTGGSVSTLTIQRTQQEDSAVYLCASSLGWRGAAETQYFGPGTRLLVL.

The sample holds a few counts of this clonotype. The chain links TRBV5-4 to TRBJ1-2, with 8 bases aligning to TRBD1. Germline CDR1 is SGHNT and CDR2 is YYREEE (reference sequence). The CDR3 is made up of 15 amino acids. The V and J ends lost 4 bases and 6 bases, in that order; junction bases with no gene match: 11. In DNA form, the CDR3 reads TGTGCCAGCAGCGCCCGGACCGGGACAGGTCATGGCTACACCTTC. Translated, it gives CASSARTGTGHGYTF.

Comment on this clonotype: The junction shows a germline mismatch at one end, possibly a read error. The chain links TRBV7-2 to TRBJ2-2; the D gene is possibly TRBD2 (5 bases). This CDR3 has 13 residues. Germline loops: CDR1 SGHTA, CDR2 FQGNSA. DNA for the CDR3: TGTGCCAGCAGCCAGAGGTTCACCGGGGATCTGTTTTTT. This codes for CASSQRFTGDLFF.